These T cell receptor beta chains were read from a single sample in a study of blood T cells in healthy people across ages. Each CDR3 protein is one row after TCRdb ran MiXCR on the 5' RACE reads. Of over a million distinct CDR3 sequences listed, 20% to 25% are singletons. This sample also belongs to another study, concerning T cells of mothers and their children.

The specimen sequenced was blood. Every receptor here comes from a girl aged 2 to 10 in good health. The CDR3 runs from the conserved cysteine through the conserved F or W. A D gene is named only where the DNA matches it firmly. Rows give clone size only sometimes, using once, few, many, or a class for an expanded clone.

cdr3_aa cdr3_nt j_call clone_size d_call v_call
CASSTDTVNTEAFF TGCGCCAGCAGCACCGATACGGTGAACACTGAAGCTTTCTTT TRBJ1-1 NA NA TRBV5-1
CASSLGGQGQTEAFF TGCGCCAGCAGCTTGGGAGGCCAGGGGCAGACTGAAGCTTTCTTT TRBJ1-1 NA NA TRBV5-1
CASSARGPDGYTF TGTGCCAGCAGTGCCAGGGGGCCCGATGGCTACACCTTC TRBJ1-2 few TRBD1 TRBV3-1
CSASLLETQYF TGCAGTGCTAGCCTCCTCGAGACCCAGTACTTC TRBJ2-5 few NA TRBV20-1
CASRVNLYEQYF TGTGCCAGCAGAGTAAACCTCTACGAGCAGTACTTC TRBJ2-7 NA NA TRBV25-1
CASSFPRDRTMGGNQPQHF TGTGCCAGCAGTTTCCCCCGGGACAGGACAATGGGGGGCAATCAGCCCCAGCATTTT TRBJ1-5 NA TRBD1 TRBV12-3/TRBV12-4
CASSNSPPLITYEQYF TGCGCCAGCAGCAACTCACCGCCGCTGATAACCTACGAGCAGTACTTC TRBJ2-7 NA NA TRBV5-1
CTSKWTGKQETQYF TGTACCAGCAAGTGGACAGGGAAACAAGAGACCCAGTACTTC TRBJ2-5 few TRBD1 TRBV28
CASSPAPSYGYTF TGCGCCAGCAGCCCGGCCCCTTCCTATGGCTACACCTTC TRBJ1-2 NA NA TRBV4-3
CASSPGTGDYGYTF TGTGCCAGCTCACCCGGGACAGGGGACTATGGCTACACCTTC TRBJ1-2 many TRBD1 TRBV18
CASSPQSEQYF TGTGCCAGCTCGCCACAATCGGAGCAGTACTTC TRBJ2-7 NA NA TRBV18
CASSFTLRRLNTEAFF TGTGCCAGCAGCTTTACCCTAAGACGGCTGAACACTGAAGCTTTCTTT TRBJ1-1 NA NA TRBV7-9
CASSFWNDRGSGYEQYF TGTGCCAGCAGCTTTTGGAATGACAGGGGATCGGGCTACGAGCAGTACTTC TRBJ2-7 few TRBD1 TRBV7-9
CSVREQGGSDEQYF TGCAGCGTTAGGGAACAGGGTGGATCCGACGAGCAGTACTTC TRBJ2-7 few NA TRBV29-1
CASSPPDGWNEQYF TGTGCCAGCTCACCTCCGGACGGGTGGAACGAGCAGTACTTC TRBJ2-7 NA NA TRBV18
CASTGRGTVLNEKLFF TGTGCCAGCACGGGTCGCGGGACAGTCCTAAATGAAAAACTGTTTTTT TRBJ1-4 few TRBD1 TRBV6-6
CASSSSLGGETQYF TGTGCCAGCAGCTCAAGCCTGGGGGGAGAGACCCAGTACTTC TRBJ2-5 NA NA TRBV7-2
CASSGGTVEQFF TGTGCCAGCAGCGGAGGGACAGTCGAGCAGTTCTTC TRBJ2-1 NA NA TRBV27
CASTSYSFNYGYTF TGTGCCAGCACCTCCTACAGCTTTAACTATGGCTACACCTTC TRBJ1-2 once NA TRBV12-3/TRBV12-4
CASSQDRLLSSYEQYF TGCGCCAGCAGCCAAGACAGACTTCTTAGCTCCTACGAGCAGTACTTC TRBJ2-7 once NA TRBV4-1
CASRGSLAGVEQFF TGTGCCAGCAGGGGAAGCCTAGCGGGAGTTGAGCAGTTCTTC TRBJ2-1 NA TRBD2 TRBV28